The rows below give T cell receptor beta chains drawn from one sample of a study of control samples from healthy donors and cancer patients. Libraries were prepared by immunoSEQ multiplex PCR; TCRdb keeps only in-frame clonotypes and omits some of them. The table includes about 120,000 clones, roughly 92% detected once. Sequencing was performed on blood. The receptors derive from a man aged 18 to 35 in good health. The CDR3 runs from the conserved cysteine through the conserved F or W. D genes are given only for firm matches. For some rows the clone size is stated as once, few or many, or as a class when expanded; others skip it.

TGTGCCAGCAGCCAAGTAGCGGGGGGGGATTTTATCTACGAGCAGTACTTC	CASSQVAGGDFIYEQYF	TRBV4-2	TRBD2	NA	TRBJ2-7
TGTGCCAGCAGGGGGGGACCCTCCCAAGAGACCCAGTACTTC	CASRGGPSQETQYF	TRBV5-5	NA	NA	TRBJ2-5
TGTGCCAGCAGTGACTCTGGAAGCCGGGAGACCCAGTACTTC	CASSDSGSRETQYF	TRBV6-4	NA	NA	TRBJ2-5
TGTGCCAGCAGCGACGGGACAGGGGGCCGTCATTCACCCCTCCACTTT	CASSDGTGGRHSPLHF	TRBV9	TRBD1	once	TRBJ1-6
TGTGCCAGCCGCGGGGGAAACACCATATATTTT	CASRGGNTIYF	TRBV6-6	NA	NA	TRBJ1-3
TGTGCCAGCAGTTACCGAGGGGGGACCTACAATGAGCAGTTCTTC	CASSYRGGTYNEQFF	TRBV6-6	NA	NA	TRBJ2-1
TGTGCCAGCAGTCGACAGGGGGGCCTCATTTCCCCTGGAAACACCATATATTTT	CASSRQGGLISPGNTIYF	TRBV27	TRBD1	NA	TRBJ1-3
TGTGCCAGCAGCTTAGCCGGGTTGCATAGTACGAACACTGAAGCTTTCTTT	CASSLAGLHSTNTEAFF	TRBV11-2	NA	NA	TRBJ1-1
TGTGCCAGCAGCGAACTCACAGATACGCAGTATTTT	CASSELTDTQYF	TRBV13	NA	NA	TRBJ2-3
TGTGCCAGCAGCGGAGGGGAGGGATACTATGGCTACACCTTC	CASSGGEGYYGYTF	TRBV9	NA	NA	TRBJ1-2
TGTGCCAGCAGTTTATCTCCTATGGGGCATGGCTACACCTTC	CASSLSPMGHGYTF	TRBV27	NA	NA	TRBJ1-2
TGCGCCAGCAGTACCGGGACAGGGAAAGTCCAAGCTTTCTTT	CASSTGTGKVQAFF	TRBV10-1	TRBD1	NA	TRBJ1-1
TGTGCCAGCAGCTTGGCCCGGGGGCAGGGTGGCGAGCAGTACTTC	CASSLARGQGGEQYF	TRBV5-5	NA	NA	TRBJ2-7
TGTGCCAGCACCGTCGAATGTGAAGCTTTCTTT	CASTVECEAFF	TRBV21-1	NA	NA	TRBJ1-1
TGTGCCAGCAGCGTAGGCCCTACCCGAAACACCATATATTTT	CASSVGPTRNTIYF	TRBV9	NA	NA	TRBJ1-3
TGTGCCATCAGTGGAGGACTCGGGGACTCCTACGAGCAGTACTTC	CAISGGLGDSYEQYF	TRBV10-3	NA	NA	TRBJ2-7
TGTGCCAGCAGTCACCGGACAGGGCCGGGCTACACCTTC	CASSHRTGPGYTF	TRBV27	TRBD1	NA	TRBJ1-2
TGTGCCAGCAGCCAGGACAGGGGAGGCGGCTACACCTTC	CASSQDRGGGYTF	TRBV14	TRBD1	NA	TRBJ1-2
TGTGCCAGCAGTTTAGCGGCTACCAACACTGAAGCTTTCTTT	CASSLAATNTEAFF	TRBV27	NA	once	TRBJ1-1
TGTGCCAGCAACCAGGACGTCGGGGCCCAGTACTTC	CASNQDVGAQYF	TRBV2	NA	few	TRBJ2-5
TGTGCTAGTGGTTTGGTACTGGGGGACAGGGGGTACGAGCAGTACTTC	CASGLVLGDRGYEQYF	TRBV12-5	TRBD1	NA	TRBJ2-7
TGTGCCAGCAGTTTACGTGGCAGGACCTACGAGCAGTACTTC	CASSLRGRTYEQYF	TRBV28	NA	NA	TRBJ2-7
TGTGCCAGTAGTTCCCGGGGGCTTTCTGAAGCTTTCTTT	CASSSRGLSEAFF	TRBV19	NA	NA	TRBJ1-1
TGTGCCAGCAGCCAGACAGGGATTCAGCCCCAGCATTTT	CASSQTGIQPQHF	TRBV3-1/TRBV3-2	TRBD1	NA	TRBJ1-5
TGTGCCAGCAGCGTTCCCGGGTTAGAAGGCAATGAGCAGTTCTTC	CASSVPGLEGNEQFF	TRBV11-2	NA	NA	TRBJ2-1
TGTGCCAGCAGCGCTACGACAGGGGGCGCCGATGGCTACACCTTC	CASSATTGGADGYTF	TRBV9	TRBD1	NA	TRBJ1-2
TGTGCCAGCAGCCAAGATCGAGGCGGGGGGGGCGATGAGCAGTTCTTC	CASSQDRGGGGDEQFF	TRBV4-2	TRBD2	NA	TRBJ2-1
TGTGCCAGCATCGCGGAGACGGGGAATGGCTACACCTTC	CASIAETGNGYTF	TRBV2	NA	NA	TRBJ1-2
TGTGCCAGGCCCGGGGAGGGTCGGACTGAAGCTTTCTTT	CARPGEGRTEAFF	TRBV19	NA	once	TRBJ1-1
TGTGCCTGGAGGAGGGAGGGGATCACAGATACGCAGTATTTT	CAWRREGITDTQYF	TRBV30	TRBD2	NA	TRBJ2-3
TGTGCCAGCAGCTCCCGGGGTAGCGGGGTAGTGGATGAGCAGTTCTTC	CASSSRGSGVVDEQFF	TRBV9	TRBD2	NA	TRBJ2-1
TGTGCCTGGAGCCTTTCAGGCTTGAGCTCCTATAATTCACCCCTCCACTTT	CAWSLSGLSSYNSPLHF	TRBV30	NA	NA	TRBJ1-6
TGTGCCAGCAGCACCGACAGGGGGACGGGTCAGCCCCAGCATTTT	CASSTDRGTGQPQHF	TRBV7-9	TRBD1	NA	TRBJ1-5